The next 4 T cell receptor beta chains were all read from a single sample in a study of blood T cell repertoires in COVID-19 (dated by TCRdb to the early 2020s). Receptor amplification or capture employed the immunoSEQ multiplex PCR assay. The table comes from immuneACCESS by way of TCRdb, which keeps in-frame sequences with V and J called. Part of the clones is missing from these tables; in studies checked, under half for an unresolved V gene and the rest for unknown reasons. This sample comprises about 150,000 clones, 85% to 90% of them detected only once. The ten largest clones take up about an eighth of the sample. The sample consisted of peripheral blood. These receptors were collected from a man younger than 35 with COVID-19, enrolled during active disease.

V usage is TRBV9 and J usage is TRBJ2-5; D is unresolved. Deletions cut 0 bases from V and 4 bases from J, with 7 bases between. CDR3 length equals 13 residues. Looked up from germline, CDR1 is SGDLS and CDR2 is YYNGEE. Written as DNA, the CDR3 is TGTGCCAGCAGCGTAGGGCTTGGAGAGACCCAGTACTTC. As protein: CASSVGLGETQYF.

V usage is TRBV13 and J usage is TRBJ2-5; possibly TRBD1 for D (5 bases). Trimming pared 5 bases from V and 5 bases from J, leaving 15 bases between. The CDR3 is 14 amino acids. Germline V gene lookup returns CDR1 PRHDT and CDR2 FYEKMQ (reference sequence). CDR3 sequence (DNA): TGTGCCAGCAGCATTACAGGATTAGGGGAGACCCAGTACTTC. Its translation is CASSITGLGETQYF.

Written as DNA, the CDR3 is TGCAGTGCTTTCTACACAGATACGCAGTATTTT. It encodes CSAFYTDTQYF. The chain has TRBV20-1 and TRBJ2-3; no definite D call. Germline V gives CDR1 DFQATT, CDR2 SNEGSKA (reference sequence). Deletions cut 5 bases from V and 2 bases from J, with 5 bases between. CDR3 length: 11 residues.

The rearrangement links TRBV2 to TRBJ2-7; D is perhaps TRBD1 (6 bases). CDR3 length equals 17 residues. The V end lost 5 bases, the J end lost 0 bases, and 20 bases lay between the germline ends. Germline V gene sequence: CDR1 SNHLY, CDR2 FYNNEI. In DNA, the CDR3 is TGTGCCAGCAGTTCAAACCCAGAGGGGGTCCACTCCTACGAGCAGTACTTC. Translation: CASSSNPEGVHSYEQYF.